The entry below describes one T cell receptor (beta chain). This entry comes from a study of blood T cell repertoires in COVID-19. Produced via immunoSEQ multiplex PCR; TCRdb's table is partial and in-frame only. Of roughly 250,000 clones listed, roughly 87% are singletons. Germline V gives CDR1 MNHEY, CDR2 SVGAGI. The junction had 6 bases not matched to a gene; V was cut back by 7 bases and J by 4 bases. The CDR3 has 13 amino acids. Participants were aged about 18 to 100 years from roughly 26 US areas. The sequence was obtained from a woman aged 25 to 39 with acute COVID-19. The rearrangement joins TRBV6-5 to TRBJ1-2, with 7 positions matching TRBD1. Sample: PBMCs or T cells enriched from blood (not recorded which). The CDR3 nucleotides read TGTGCCAGCACTAACAGGGGACCCTATGGCTACACCTTC. This encodes CASTNRGPYGYTF.